This passage covers 23 T cell receptor beta chains from one sample sequenced in a study of breast tumors, draining lymph nodes, adjacent tissues. TCRdb re-derived calls from the multiplex PCR reads in MiXCR, one entry per CDR3 protein. The sample lists 20,000 to 25,000 distinct CDR3 sequences, around 50% occurring once. Sample: breast tumor tissue. Receptors originate from a female donor with breast cancer. Some clones in this sample may be carry-over from other donors' samples.

The V call is TRBV10-1, the J call TRBJ2-3; 11 positions agree with TRBD2. This CDR3 region has 19 residues. After removal of 4 bases from V and 0 bases from J, the junction contained 12 bases not matched to a gene. Germline V gene lookup returns CDR1 WNHNN and CDR2 SYGVQD (reference sequence). In DNA, the CDR3 is TGCGCCAGCAGTGCAGAGTCGGGACTAGCGGCTCCGAGCACAGATACGCAGTATTTT. This encodes CASSAESGLAAPSTDTQYF.

This clonotype was seen only once. Its ends do not fully match the called genes, so a read error is possible. This chain uses TRBV11-2 with TRBJ2-1, with D maybe TRBD2 (5 bases). The germline CDR1 and CDR2 sequences are SGHAT and FQNNGV. There are 14 residues in the CDR3. The CDR3 region is CASSLGPGSNQQFF. The CDR3 DNA sequence: TGTGCCAGCAGCTTAGGACCGGGGAGCAATCAGCAGTTCTTC.

This clonotype showed up many times. Given a much more abundant clone one base away, this may be a read error. V usage is TRBV6-6 and J usage is TRBJ1-5; no firm D call. V was shortened by 6 bases and J by 1 base, with 7 bases between the two germline ends. Germline V gene lookup returns CDR1 MNHNY and CDR2 SVGAGI (reference sequence). This CDR3 has 13 amino acids. DNA of the CDR3: TGTGCCAGCAGGAGTAGCAGCAATCAGCCCCAGCATTTT. Its protein is CASRSSSNQPQHF.

In this sample, this clonotype turned up a few times. A much more abundant neighbour one base away suggests this may be a read error. The chain couples TRBV6-4 to TRBJ2-3, with 9 bases lining up with TRBD2. Germline values: CDR1 MRHNA, CDR2 SNTAGT. The CDR3 consists of 15 residues. The ends lost 8 bases at V and 4 bases at J; junction bases unmatched: 10. CDR3 DNA sequence: TGTGCCAGCGGTCATTCTCTAGCGGGATCAGATACGCAGTATTTT. Protein product: CASGHSLAGSDTQYF.

This clonotype ranks as medium-sized. J is TRBJ1-2 and V is TRBV10-3; the D gene is possibly TRBD1 (6 bases). V was cut by 6 bases and J by 5 bases, with 16 bases left in between. The CDR3 contains 14 residues. Germline V gene sequence: CDR1 ENHRY, CDR2 SYGVKD. Here the CDR3 DNA reads TGTGCCATCAGCTCAGGGGATGGGCCTTATGGCTACACCTTC. It is translated as CAISSGDGPYGYTF.

This clonotype was picked up many times. A read error may account for a junction end that differs from germline. The chain is built from TRBV7-7 and TRBJ1-3; TRBD1 aligns across 7 bases. Germline-derived CDR1 and CDR2 are SSHAT and FNYEAQ (reference sequence). The CDR3 sequence is 15 residues long. CDR3 sequence (DNA): TGTGCTAGCAGCCGTGACAGGGACTCTGGAAACACCATATATTTT. It specifies CASSRDRDSGNTIYF.

This clonotype showed up many times. This rearrangement joins TRBV7-6 to TRBJ2-1; D remains unclear. This CDR3 spans 14 amino acids. Germline V gene data show CDR1 as SGHVS and CDR2 as FNYEAQ. Between the trimmed V and J ends, which lost 0 bases and 3 bases, there was a span of 6 bases. The DNA for the CDR3 is TGTGCCAGCAGCTTAGCGGCAGGCTACAATGAGCAGTTCTTC. It is translated as CASSLAAGYNEQFF.

Comments on this clonotype: Likely a read error: the CDR3 ends without its conserved phenylalanine or tryptophan. The chain links TRBV3-1 to TRBJ2-7; possible D gene TRBD1, 6 bases. Germline CDR1 LGHDT, CDR2 YNNKEL (reference sequence). This CDR3 region has 15 residues. V gave up 4 bases and J gave up 5 bases, with 18 bases separating them. The CDR3 reads CASSLTGTGRDEQYL. Here the CDR3 DNA reads TGTGCCAGCAGCCTAACAGGGACGGGCCGGGACGAGCAGTACCTC.

This clonotype was detected ten times or more. CDR3 DNA: TGTGCCAGCGCCAAGGACAGCAACTATGGCTACACCTTC. Protein: CASAKDSNYGYTF. The V and J genes are TRBV5-5 and TRBJ1-2; TRBD1 is a possible D gene (6 bases). Germline V gives CDR1 SGHKS, CDR2 YYEKEE (reference sequence). Trimming removed 7 bases at V and 2 bases at J, with 12 bases between. The CDR3 has 13 residues.

The V and J genes are TRBV15 and TRBJ2-3, with TRBD2 as a possible D gene (6 bases). The CDR3 contains 15 residues. Germline V lookup: CDR1 LNHNV, CDR2 YYDKDF (reference sequence). CDR3 sequence: CPPTGETTSTDTQYF. In DNA form, the CDR3 reads TGTCCACCCACGGGAGAGACAACTAGCACAGATACGCAGTATTTT.

This sequence joins TRBV4-1 and TRBJ2-1; 7 bases map to TRBD2. The J segment lost 10 bases and the V segment lost 5 bases, leaving 14 bases of the junction unmatched. This CDR3 is 15 amino acids long. The V gene's germline CDR1 is MGHRA and CDR2 YSYEKL. The DNA for the CDR3 is TGCGCCAGCAGCACCCCAACCGGGGGGAGGGACGAGCAGTTCTTC. Translating it yields CASSTPTGGRDEQFF.

In its sample, this clonotype was seen many times. This chain joins TRBV5-5 and TRBJ1-4, with 7 bases lining up with TRBD1. Germline assignment: CDR1 SGHKS and CDR2 YYEKEE (reference sequence). The CDR3 contains 17 residues. J was trimmed by 3 bases and V by 1 base; bases with no gene match: 9. The CDR3 nucleotides read TGTGCCAGCAGCTTGCTGGACAGGATTGGTGCTAATGAAAAACTGTTTTTT. This encodes CASSLLDRIGANEKLFF.

There are many counts of this clonotype. The chain couples TRBV5-1 to TRBJ2-5; 8 bases are shared with TRBD1. V lost 5 bases, J lost 4 bases, and 7 bases stayed unmatched. This CDR3 is built from 14 residues. Germline V gene data show CDR1 as SGHRS and CDR2 as YFSETQ. The CDR3 DNA follows: TGCGCCAGCAGTTTTCAGGGGGCTAGAGAGACCCAGTACTTC. Its protein product is CASSFQGARETQYF. The whole variable domain, remainder taken from reference TRBV5-1 and TRBJ2-5, is KAGVTQTPRYLIKTRGQQVTLSCSPISGHRSVSWYQQTPGQGLQFLFEYFSETQRNKGNFPGRFSGRQFSNSRSEMNVSTLELGDSALYLCASSFQGARETQYFGPGTRLLVL.

In its sample, this clonotype was seen many times. The chain has TRBV6-6 and TRBJ1-6; D not certain. This CDR3 contains 17 residues. The ends were cut back, 5 bases at V and 7 bases at J, with 21 bases in the middle. Germline CDR1 and CDR2: MNHNY and SVGAGI (reference sequence). The CDR3 loop is CASSHPSGPSRNSPLHF. The CDR3 DNA reads as TGTGCCAGCAGTCACCCTTCCGGGCCCAGTAGGAATTCACCCCTCCACTTT.

This chain connects TRBV7-8 to TRBJ2-7, with D tentatively TRBD1 or TRBD2 (6 bases each). Germline V lookup: CDR1 SGHVS, CDR2 FQNEAQ. Trimming took 5 bases from V and 1 from J, leaving 12 bases between them. This CDR3 has 14 residues. CDR3 in DNA: TGTGCCAGCAGCCTCAAAGGGGGGTCCTACGAGCAGTACTTC. Residues: CASSLKGGSYEQYF.

By its share, this clonotype is medium-sized. V usage is TRBV19 and J usage is TRBJ2-5; D is undetermined. Trimming shortened V by 5 bases and J by 3 bases, and 13 bases separated the two germline ends. The germline gives CDR1 LNHDA, CDR2 SQIVND (reference sequence). The CDR3 length is 14 residues. The CDR3, as DNA: TGTGCCAGTAGTGCGCGACATAAAGAAGAGACCCAGTACTTC. Residues: CASSARHKEETQYF. Combining the CDR3 with reference TRBV19 and TRBJ2-5 gives the whole variable domain DGGITQSPKYLFRKEGQNVTLSCEQNLNHDAMYWYRQDPGQGLRLIYYSQIVNDFQKGDIAEGYSVSREKKESFPLTVTSAQKNPTAFYLCASSARHKEETQYFGPGTRLLVL.

The genes are TRBV19 and TRBJ2-3; 15 nucleotides match TRBD2. The length of the CDR3 is 19 residues. Germline V gene lookup returns CDR1 LNHDA and CDR2 SQIVND (reference sequence). Trimming removed 7 bases from V and 0 bases from J; junction bases left unmatched: 11. The CDR3 loop is CASNKGTSGRIASTDTQYF. In DNA, the CDR3 is TGTGCCAGTAATAAGGGGACTAGCGGGAGGATTGCGAGCACAGATACGCAGTATTTT. The variable domain in full, completed from reference TRBV19 and TRBJ2-3, reads DGGITQSPKYLFRKEGQNVTLSCEQNLNHDAMYWYRQDPGQGLRLIYYSQIVNDFQKGDIAEGYSVSREKKESFPLTVTSAQKNPTAFYLCASNKGTSGRIASTDTQYFGPGTRLTVL.

V usage is TRBV10-3 and J usage is TRBJ1-2; 7 bases are shared with TRBD1. The CDR3 runs to 14 residues. Trimming removed 6 bases from V and 3 bases from J; junction bases left unmatched: 7. Germline V gives CDR1 ENHRY, CDR2 SYGVKD. As DNA, the CDR3 is TGTGCCATCAGGACAGGGTCGTACGACTATGGCTACACCTTC. The encoded protein is CAIRTGSYDYGYTF.

This clonotype is judged medium-sized (0.01 to 0.1%). This rearrangement joins TRBV5-1 to TRBJ2-7; D not resolved. From germline, CDR1 is SGHRS and CDR2 YFSETQ. The CDR3 runs to 12 residues. V was shortened by 1 base and J by 3 bases, with 5 bases between the two germline ends. CDR3 sequence reads: CASSLSGYEQYF. The CDR3 bases are TGCGCCAGCAGCTTGTCGGGCTACGAGCAGTACTTC.

This clonotype is termed medium-sized. J is TRBJ2-1 and V is TRBV20-1; 14 bases are a match to TRBD2. The V and J ends lost 2 bases and 6 bases, in that order; junction bases with no gene match: 12. CDR1 and CDR2 (germline): DFQATT, SNEGSKA (reference sequence). The CDR3 is made up of 18 amino acids. In DNA form, the CDR3 reads TGCAGTGCTAGATCCGACAGACTAGCGGGAGGGCACCCCAATGAGCAGTTCTTC. Translation gives CSARSDRLAGGHPNEQFF.

In this sample, this clonotype turned up many times. This clone may be a read error of a much larger clone one base away. The chain is built from TRBV5-8 and TRBJ2-2; D perhaps matches TRBD2 (6 bases). This CDR3 has 14 residues. The germline V gene encodes CDR1 SGHTS and CDR2 YDEGEE. Deletions cut 2 bases from V and 4 bases from J, with 9 bases between. DNA of the CDR3: TGTGCCAGCAGCTTTGGGGGGTCCACCGGGGAGCTGTTTTTT. Its protein is CASSFGGSTGELFF.

In this sample, this clonotype turned up many times. The conserved phenylalanine or tryptophan is not found at the CDR3 terminus, so this likely reflects a read error. The chain has TRBV25-1 and TRBJ2-3; 9 nucleotides line up with TRBD1. The CDR3 consists of 16 residues. Germline CDR1 and CDR2: MGHDK and SYGVNS. Trimming at V came to 1 base and at J to 5 bases, leaving 7 bases not matched to a gene. The CDR3 coding sequence is TGTGCCAGCAGTGAATTATGGACAGGGGTGAGAGATACGCAGTATTCT. This codes for CASSELWTGVRDTQYS.

There are many counts of this clonotype. Given a much more abundant clone one base away, this may be a read error. CDR3 sequence: CSARSAGSLAEQFF. DNA for the CDR3: TGCAGTGCTAGGAGTGCGGGTAGCTTGGCTGAGCAGTTCTTC. This chain links TRBV20-1 with TRBJ2-1; D possibly corresponds to TRBD2 (5 bases). Deletions cut 3 bases from V and 9 bases from J, with 18 bases between. Per the germline V gene, CDR1 is DFQATT and CDR2 is SNEGSKA (reference sequence). The CDR3 totals 14 residues.